One and the same sample provided the 20 T cell receptor beta chains below, sequenced in a study of shared clonotypes between healthy human individuals. Terminally differentiated effector memory CD45RA+ cells were excluded from the naive CD8 cells, which were CD45RO-negative and positively selected for CCR7. Method: immunoSEQ multiplex PCR; TCRdb's copy keeps in-frame clones and lacks some. The sample records about 2 million clones, approximately 95% being singletons. The specimen was naive CD8+ T cells sorted from blood. These receptor sequences come from a man aged 18-30 years in good health.

This clone was recorded once. Additional DNA sequences in this sample encode the identical CDR3. This chain links TRBV6-5 with TRBJ1-1, with a tentative D call TRBD1 (5 bases). This CDR3 is built from 12 residues. Trimming stripped 6 bases from V and 4 bases from J, with 9 bases between. Germline V gene data show CDR1 as MNHEY and CDR2 as SVGAGI. CDR3 sequence reads: CASSPTGTEAFF. In nucleotides, the CDR3 is TGTGCCAGCAGCCCAACAGGCACTGAAGCTTTCTTT.

The chain carries TRBV2 and TRBJ2-2; no reliable D call. The CDR3 runs to 18 residues. The V end lost 7 bases, the J end lost 2 bases, and 23 bases lay between the germline ends. Germline CDR1 is SNHLY and CDR2 is FYNNEI. The CDR3: CASTVGYGWEFNTGELFF. The CDR3 DNA follows: TGTGCCAGCACGGTCGGCTACGGCTGGGAATTTAACACCGGGGAGCTGTTTTTT.

The chain recombines TRBV18 with TRBJ2-3; possible D gene TRBD2, 5 bases. The germline gives CDR1 KGHSH, CDR2 LQKENI. The CDR3 contains 15 residues. V lost 4 bases and J lost 4, with 15 bases in between. The CDR3 loop reads CASSQPGIGADTQYF. CDR3 coding DNA: TGTGCCAGCTCACAACCCGGGATCGGGGCAGATACGCAGTATTTT.

The genes are TRBV30 and TRBJ2-3; D may match TRBD1 or TRBD2 (5 bases each). The CDR3 covers 13 residues. Looked up from germline, CDR1 is GTSNPN and CDR2 is SVGIG (reference sequence). Trimming stripped 4 bases from V and 5 bases from J, with 13 bases between. CDR3 region: CAWTWGSKDTQYF. The DNA for the CDR3 is TGTGCCTGGACCTGGGGGAGTAAAGATACGCAGTATTTT.

This clone has a single count. The genes are TRBV2 and TRBJ2-1; D remains ambiguous. Germline CDR1 is SNHLY and CDR2 is FYNNEI. Deletions cut 2 bases from V and 5 bases from J, with 7 bases between. This CDR3 contains 13 residues. The CDR3 region is CASSEQVHNEQFF. In DNA, the CDR3 is TGTGCCAGCAGTGAACAGGTCCACAATGAGCAGTTCTTC.

This clone was found once. The chain couples TRBV13 to TRBJ1-1, with D hard to call. The V gene's germline CDR1 is PRHDT and CDR2 FYEKMQ (reference sequence). The CDR3 extends over 14 amino acids. V was clipped by 3 bases and J by 4 bases, with 12 bases between them. CDR3: CASSFRQESTEAFF. The CDR3 region has the DNA TGTGCCAGCAGCTTCCGGCAGGAGTCCACTGAAGCTTTCTTT.

This clone has only a few counts. The same CDR3 is also encoded by other DNA sequences in this sample. The chain has TRBV27 and TRBJ1-2; D remains ambiguous. V lost 0 bases and J 2 bases, leaving 7 bases between the germline ends. Germline V gives CDR1 MNHEY, CDR2 SMNVEV (reference sequence). The CDR3 runs 14 residues. CDR3 sequence: CASSLSPTNYGYTF. CDR3 DNA: TGTGCCAGCAGTTTATCTCCTACCAACTATGGCTACACCTTC.

The V and J genes are TRBV27 and TRBJ2-7; D is perhaps TRBD1 (8 bases). This CDR3 region has 12 residues. CDR1 MNHEY and CDR2 SMNVEV come from the germline V gene (reference sequence). With 6 bases removed from V and 12 bases from J, the gap between germline ends came to 18 bases. The CDR3 reads CASSLGGDRPYF. The CDR3 DNA reads TGTGCCAGCAGCCTGGGGGGGGACAGGCCGTACTTC.

This chain uses TRBV29-1 with TRBJ2-1; no firm D call. Between the trimmed V and J ends, which lost 8 bases and 15 bases, there was a span of 20 bases. CDR1 is SQVTM, CDR2 ANQGSEA, per germline. The length of the CDR3 is 11 residues. CDR3 coding DNA: TGCAGCATCCCGGATGGGGTCGCGCCGTTCTTC. Translated, it gives CSIPDGVAPFF.

The V call is TRBV7-9, the J call TRBJ1-6; possibly TRBD1 for D (6 bases). V was shortened by 2 bases and J by 0 bases, with 17 bases between the two germline ends. Germline V gene lookup returns CDR1 SEHNR and CDR2 FQNEAQ (reference sequence). The CDR3 is 19 residues long. CDR3: CASSLIPILGGSYNSPLHF. CDR3 coding DNA: TGTGCCAGCAGCTTAATCCCTATCTTAGGGGGCTCCTATAATTCACCCCTCCACTTT. The complete variable domain, with remaining parts taken from reference TRBV7-9 and TRBJ1-6, reads DTGVSQNPRHKITKRGQNVTFRCDPISEHNRLYWYRQTLGQGPEFLTYFQNEAQLEKSRLLSDRFSAERPKGSFSTLEIQRTEQGDSAMYLCASSLIPILGGSYNSPLHFGNGTRLTVT.

The chain is built from TRBV2 and TRBJ2-7; TRBD2 aligns across 7 bases. Losses at the gene ends were 0 bases for V and 3 bases for J; bases not matched to a gene: 5. The germline V gene has CDR1 SNHLY and CDR2 FYNNEI. The length of the CDR3 is 15 residues. The chain's CDR3 is CASSEAGASGYEQYF. The CDR3 coding sequence is TGTGCCAGCAGTGAAGCCGGAGCTAGCGGCTACGAGCAGTACTTC.

The chain links TRBV4-2 to TRBJ2-7, with D possibly TRBD1 on 5 matching bases. Germline V lookup: CDR1 LGHNA, CDR2 YNFKEQ. The germline V and J ends were trimmed by 1 base and 2 bases, with 9 bases remaining between them. This CDR3 contains 14 residues. Here the CDR3 reads CASSQVQGTYEQYF. In DNA, the CDR3 is TGTGCCAGCAGCCAAGTCCAGGGAACCTACGAGCAGTACTTC.

The chain is built from TRBV28 and TRBJ2-2; TRBD2 aligns across 11 bases. Trimming cost V 6 bases and J 1 base; bases outside gene matches: 10. The CDR3 runs to 18 residues. Germline V gives CDR1 MDHEN, CDR2 SYDVKM. CDR3 bases: TGTGCCAGCAGCCAGACACTAGCGGGGGTGGGGAACACCGGGGAGCTGTTTTTT. Protein: CASSQTLAGVGNTGELFF.

The chain joins TRBV9 to TRBJ2-1; D remains unclear. V was clipped by 4 bases and J by 10 bases, with 18 bases between them. The CDR3 contains 14 residues. CDR1 and CDR2 from the germline V gene are SGDLS and YYNGEE. The CDR3 DNA reads as TGTGCCAGCAGCTTATTCGACGCCGGGCCGGAGCAGTTCTTC. Translating gives CASSLFDAGPEQFF.

This chain joins TRBV13 and TRBJ2-7; TRBD1 aligns across 10 bases. Germline-derived CDR1 and CDR2 are PRHDT and FYEKMQ (reference sequence). CDR3 length: 15 residues. The trim removed 5 bases at V and 4 bases at J, leaving 8 bases unmatched. CDR3 sequence (DNA): TGTGCCAGCAGCCTCAAGGGGACAGGGGAATACGAGCAGTACTTC. It translates to CASSLKGTGEYEQYF.

V gene TRBV7-9 combines with J gene TRBJ2-7; D may be TRBD1 (5 bases). Germline CDR1 and CDR2: SEHNR and FQNEAQ (reference sequence). The CDR3 has 15 amino acids. V was shortened by 5 bases and J by 9 bases, with 23 bases between the two germline ends. CDR3 bases: TGTGCCAGCAGCACTTCTACAGGACCCGATACGGGGCAGTACTTC. This codes for CASSTSTGPDTGQYF.

The rearrangement links TRBV14 to TRBJ2-7; D tentatively reads TRBD1 or TRBD2 (5 bases each). From germline, CDR1 is SGHDN and CDR2 FVKESK. This CDR3 comprises 15 residues. The V gene lost 1 base and the J gene lost 2 bases, with 12 bases spanning the gap. This CDR3 reads CASSQGHEGTYEQYF. The CDR3 DNA sequence: TGTGCCAGCAGCCAAGGTCATGAGGGGACCTACGAGCAGTACTTC.

This chain links TRBV10-3 with TRBJ2-5, with D unclear. Trimming pared 0 bases from V and 1 base from J, leaving 6 bases between. The length of the CDR3 is 14 residues. CDR1 is ENHRY and CDR2 is SYGVKD in the germline V gene. CDR3 amino acids: CAISESWSQETQYF. The CDR3 DNA follows: TGTGCCATCAGTGAGTCTTGGTCCCAAGAGACCCAGTACTTC.

The rearrangement uses TRBV5-6 and TRBJ2-1; D possibly uses TRBD1 or TRBD2 (5 bases each). The germline V gene has CDR1 SGHDT and CDR2 YYEEEE. The CDR3 contains 15 residues. Trimming stripped 0 bases from V and 10 bases from J, with 17 bases between. CDR3 region: CASSLDVGHWDEQFF. In DNA, the CDR3 is TGTGCCAGCAGCTTGGATGTAGGTCATTGGGACGAGCAGTTCTTC.

The V and J genes are TRBV6-1 and TRBJ1-6; D is undetermined. Looked up from germline, CDR1 is MNHNS and CDR2 is SASEGT. CDR3 length equals 16 residues. Between the trimmed V and J ends, which lost 1 base and 7 bases, there was a span of 14 bases. Here the CDR3 reads CASSEESSVWNSPLHF. CDR3 DNA: TGTGCCAGCAGTGAAGAATCTAGTGTGTGGAATTCACCCCTCCACTTT.